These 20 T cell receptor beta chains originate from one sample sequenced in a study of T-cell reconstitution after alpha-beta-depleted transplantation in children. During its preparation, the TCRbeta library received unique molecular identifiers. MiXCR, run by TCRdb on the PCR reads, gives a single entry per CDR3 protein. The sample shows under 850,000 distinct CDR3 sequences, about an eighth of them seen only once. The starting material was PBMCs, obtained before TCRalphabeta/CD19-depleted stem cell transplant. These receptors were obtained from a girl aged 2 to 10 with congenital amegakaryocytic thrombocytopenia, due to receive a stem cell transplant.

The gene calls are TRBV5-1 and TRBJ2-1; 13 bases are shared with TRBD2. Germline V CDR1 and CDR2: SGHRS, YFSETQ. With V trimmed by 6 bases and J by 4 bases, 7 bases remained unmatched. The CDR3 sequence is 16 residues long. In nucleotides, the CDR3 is TGCGCCAGCACCCCTACGACTAGCGGGGGGTACAATGAGCAGTTCTTC. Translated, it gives CASTPTTSGGYNEQFF.

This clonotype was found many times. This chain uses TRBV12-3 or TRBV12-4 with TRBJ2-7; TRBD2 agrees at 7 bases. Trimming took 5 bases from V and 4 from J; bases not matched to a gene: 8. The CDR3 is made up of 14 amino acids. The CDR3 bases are TGTGCCAGCAGTAAGGGCGGGAGTTTATACGAGCAGTACTTC. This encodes CASSKGGSLYEQYF.

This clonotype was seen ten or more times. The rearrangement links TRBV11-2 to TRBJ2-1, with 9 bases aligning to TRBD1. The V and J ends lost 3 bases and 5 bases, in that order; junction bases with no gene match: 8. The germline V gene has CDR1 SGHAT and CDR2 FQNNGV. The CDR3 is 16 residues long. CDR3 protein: CASSLTGGSRNNEQFF. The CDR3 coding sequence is TGTGCCAGCAGCTTGACAGGGGGGTCCCGTAACAATGAGCAGTTCTTC.

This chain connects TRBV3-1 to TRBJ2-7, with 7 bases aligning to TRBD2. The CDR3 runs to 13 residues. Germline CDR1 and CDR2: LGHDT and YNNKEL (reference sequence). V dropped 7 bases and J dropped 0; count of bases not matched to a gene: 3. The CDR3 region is CASTGLGSYEQYF. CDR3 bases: TGTGCCAGCACCGGACTAGGCTCCTACGAGCAGTACTTC.

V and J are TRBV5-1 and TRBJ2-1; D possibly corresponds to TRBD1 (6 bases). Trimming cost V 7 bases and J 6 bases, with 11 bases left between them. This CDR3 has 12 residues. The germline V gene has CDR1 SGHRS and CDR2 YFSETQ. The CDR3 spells CASRMDSNEQFF. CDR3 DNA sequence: TGCGCCAGCCGGATGGACAGCAATGAGCAGTTCTTC.

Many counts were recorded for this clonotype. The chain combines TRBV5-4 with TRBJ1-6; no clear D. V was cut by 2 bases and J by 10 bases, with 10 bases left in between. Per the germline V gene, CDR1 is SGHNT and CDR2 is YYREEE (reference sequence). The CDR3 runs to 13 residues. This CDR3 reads CASSFGGNSPLHF. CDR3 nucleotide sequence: TGTGCCAGCAGCTTTGGCGGCAACTCACCCCTCCACTTT.

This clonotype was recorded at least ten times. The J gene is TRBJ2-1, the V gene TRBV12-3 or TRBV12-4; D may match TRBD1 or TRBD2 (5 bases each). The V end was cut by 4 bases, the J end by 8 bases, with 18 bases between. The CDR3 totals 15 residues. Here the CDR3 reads CASSCGTECFDEQFF. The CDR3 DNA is TGTGCCAGCAGTTGTGGGACGGAGTGTTTTGATGAGCAGTTCTTC.

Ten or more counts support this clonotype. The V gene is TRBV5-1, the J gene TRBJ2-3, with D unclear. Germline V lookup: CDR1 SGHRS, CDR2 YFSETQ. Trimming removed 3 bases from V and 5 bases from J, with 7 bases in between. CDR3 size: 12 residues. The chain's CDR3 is CASSWGEDTQYF. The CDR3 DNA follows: TGCGCCAGCAGCTGGGGTGAAGATACGCAGTATTTT. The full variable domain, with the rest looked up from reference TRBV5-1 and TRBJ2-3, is KAGVTQTPRYLIKTRGQQVTLSCSPISGHRSVSWYQQTPGQGLQFLFEYFSETQRNKGNFPGRFSGRQFSNSRSEMNVSTLELGDSALYLCASSWGEDTQYFGPGTRLTVL.

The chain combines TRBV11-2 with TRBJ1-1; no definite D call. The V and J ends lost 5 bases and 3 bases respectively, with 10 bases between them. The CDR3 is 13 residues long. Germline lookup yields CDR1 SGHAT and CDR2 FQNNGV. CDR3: CASSLYRDTEAFF. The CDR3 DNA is TGTGCCAGCAGCCTATATCGGGACACTGAAGCTTTCTTT.

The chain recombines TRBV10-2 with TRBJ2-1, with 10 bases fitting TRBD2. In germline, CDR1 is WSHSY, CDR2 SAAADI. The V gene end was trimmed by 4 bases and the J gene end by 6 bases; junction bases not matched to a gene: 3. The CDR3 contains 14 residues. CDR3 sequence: CASSAASGGNEQFF. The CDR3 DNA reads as TGCGCCAGCAGTGCGGCTAGCGGGGGCAATGAGCAGTTCTTC.

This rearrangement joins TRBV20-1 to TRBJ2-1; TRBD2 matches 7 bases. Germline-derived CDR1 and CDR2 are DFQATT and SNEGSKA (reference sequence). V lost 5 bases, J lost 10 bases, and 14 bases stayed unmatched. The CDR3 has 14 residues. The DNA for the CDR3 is TGCAGTGCTTGGGGTGGGAGGGCGATCTCGGAGCAGTTCTTC. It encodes CSAWGGRAISEQFF.

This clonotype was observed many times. The CDR3 bases are TGCAGTGCCCCGGTACTAGACCCGAACCACTTGATTGCGGATACGCAGTATTTT. As protein: CSAPVLDPNHLIADTQYF. The gene calls are TRBV20-1 and TRBJ2-3; possibly TRBD2 for D (5 bases). Germline V gives CDR1 DFQATT, CDR2 SNEGSKA (reference sequence). This CDR3 has 18 residues. V was cut by 6 bases and J by 6 bases, with 31 bases left in between.

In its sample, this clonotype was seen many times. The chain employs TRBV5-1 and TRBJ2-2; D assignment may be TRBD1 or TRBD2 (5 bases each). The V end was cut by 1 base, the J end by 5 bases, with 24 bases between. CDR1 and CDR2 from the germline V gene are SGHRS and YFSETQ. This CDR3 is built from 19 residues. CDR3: CASSLPSPVYRGGTGELFF. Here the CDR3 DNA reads TGCGCCAGCAGCTTGCCCTCGCCGGTATATCGGGGCGGAACCGGGGAGCTGTTTTTT.

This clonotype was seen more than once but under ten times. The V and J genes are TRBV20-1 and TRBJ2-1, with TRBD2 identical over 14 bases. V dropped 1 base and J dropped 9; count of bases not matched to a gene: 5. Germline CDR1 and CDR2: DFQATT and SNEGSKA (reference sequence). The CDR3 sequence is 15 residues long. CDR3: CSARGGTSGSGEQFF. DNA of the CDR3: TGCAGTGCTAGAGGTGGGACTAGCGGGAGCGGTGAGCAGTTCTTC.

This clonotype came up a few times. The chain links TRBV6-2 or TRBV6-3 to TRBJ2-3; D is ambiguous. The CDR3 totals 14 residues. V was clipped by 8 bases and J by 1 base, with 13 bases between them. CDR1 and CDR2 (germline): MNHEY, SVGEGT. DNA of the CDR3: TGTGCCAGCGGTACGCTTGAAGGCACAGATACGCAGTATTTT. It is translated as CASGTLEGTDTQYF.

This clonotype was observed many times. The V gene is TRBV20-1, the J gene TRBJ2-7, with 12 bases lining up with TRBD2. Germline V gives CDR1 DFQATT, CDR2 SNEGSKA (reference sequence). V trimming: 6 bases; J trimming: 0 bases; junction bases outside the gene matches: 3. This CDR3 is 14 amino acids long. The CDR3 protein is CSASTSGSSYEQYF. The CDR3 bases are TGCAGTGCCTCGACTAGCGGGAGCTCCTACGAGCAGTACTTC.

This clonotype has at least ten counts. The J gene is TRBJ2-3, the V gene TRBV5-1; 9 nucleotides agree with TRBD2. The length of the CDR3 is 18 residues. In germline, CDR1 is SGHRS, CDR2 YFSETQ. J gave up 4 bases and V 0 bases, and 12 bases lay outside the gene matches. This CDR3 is CASSLVGGAGGPADTQYF. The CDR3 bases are TGCGCCAGCAGCTTGGTCGGAGGCGCGGGAGGGCCGGCAGATACGCAGTATTTT.

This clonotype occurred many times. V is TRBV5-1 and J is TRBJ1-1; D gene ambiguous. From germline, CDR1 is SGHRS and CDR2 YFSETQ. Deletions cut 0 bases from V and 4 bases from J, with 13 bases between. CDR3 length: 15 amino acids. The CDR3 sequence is CASSLARRDGTEAFF. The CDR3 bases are TGCGCCAGCAGCTTGGCTCGGAGGGATGGCACTGAAGCTTTCTTT.

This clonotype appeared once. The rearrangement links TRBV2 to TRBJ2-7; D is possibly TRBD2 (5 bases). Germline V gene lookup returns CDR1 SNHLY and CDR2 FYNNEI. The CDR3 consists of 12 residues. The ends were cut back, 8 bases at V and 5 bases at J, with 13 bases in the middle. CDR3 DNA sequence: TGTGCCAGCCGCGGACTTAGGAACGAGCAGTACTTC. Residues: CASRGLRNEQYF.

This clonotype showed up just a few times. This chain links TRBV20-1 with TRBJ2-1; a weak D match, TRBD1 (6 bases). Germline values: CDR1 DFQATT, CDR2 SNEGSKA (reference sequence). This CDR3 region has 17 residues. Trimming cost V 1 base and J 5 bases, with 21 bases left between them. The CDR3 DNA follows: TGCAGTGCTAGAGGGGGTAGGGGGACCCGACCCAACAATGAGCAGTTCTTC. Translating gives CSARGGRGTRPNNEQFF.